The 14 T cell receptor beta chains reported below all come from one sample, sequenced in a study of cytomegalovirus exposure and HLA in healthy donors. The PCR employed 60 Vbeta primers together with 13 Jbeta primers. Measured with immunoSEQ multiplex PCR; TCRdb has only the in-frame clones, and not every one. Here the sample spans tens of thousands of clones, roughly 71% being singletons. The sequencing input was PBMCs. All receptors come from a man in his forties in good health and CMV-seropositive.

This clone is a singleton in its sample. The rearrangement joins TRBV29-1 to TRBJ1-1, with a tentative D call TRBD1 (6 bases). CDR3 size: 13 residues. The V and J ends lost 4 bases and 9 bases respectively, with 18 bases between them. The germline V gene has CDR1 SQVTM and CDR2 ANQGSEA. This CDR3 is CSVGGGRTEKAFF. CDR3 DNA sequence: TGCAGCGTTGGAGGGGGAAGGACGGAGAAAGCTTTCTTT.

J is TRBJ1-2 and V is TRBV14; TRBD1 matches at 11 bases. This CDR3 is built from 14 residues. J gave up 7 bases and V 4 bases, and 5 bases lay outside the gene matches. Germline V gene sequence: CDR1 SGHDN, CDR2 FVKESK. CDR3 nucleotide sequence: TGTGCCAGCAGCCTAGGACAGGGGGCGAGTGGCTACACCTTC. As protein: CASSLGQGASGYTF.

In this sample, this clone turned up once. The gene calls are TRBV4-1 and TRBJ2-3, with 7 bases aligning to TRBD2. In germline, CDR1 is MGHRA, CDR2 YSYEKL. The V segment lost 0 bases and the J segment 11 bases; nucleotides outside the gene matches: 2. The CDR3 is made up of 12 amino acids. CDR3 nucleotides: TGCGCCAGCAGCCAAGATGAGCGGGGGCAGTATTTT. It is translated as CASSQDERGQYF.

As for this clone: Distinct nucleotide sequences in the sample also encode this CDR3. The V and J genes are TRBV4-1 and TRBJ2-7; tentatively, D is TRBD1 (5 bases). V lost 1 base and J lost 2, with 9 bases in between. The CDR3 is 14 amino acids. Germline CDR1 and CDR2: MGHRA and YSYEKL. The CDR3: CASSQVQVTYEQYF. The CDR3 nucleotides read TGCGCCAGCAGCCAAGTACAGGTTACCTACGAGCAGTACTTC.

The rearrangement uses TRBV7-3 and TRBJ1-1, with 7 bases matching TRBD1. Trimming cost V 3 bases and J 7 bases; bases outside gene matches: 8. This CDR3 is built from 14 residues. Germline V gene lookup returns CDR1 SGHTA and CDR2 FQGTGA. In DNA, the CDR3 is TGTGCCAGCAGCTTTACGACAGGGTTGGGTGAAGCTTTCTTT. Its translation is CASSFTTGLGEAFF.

This clone has just one count. The chain has TRBV7-9 and TRBJ2-1, with 15 bases aligning to TRBD2. V was clipped by 8 bases and J by 5 bases; unmatched bases: 4. This CDR3 contains 15 residues. Germline lookup yields CDR1 SEHNR and CDR2 FQNEAQ (reference sequence). CDR3: CASWTSGGAHNEQFF. The CDR3 nucleotides are TGTGCCAGCTGGACTAGCGGGGGGGCTCACAATGAGCAGTTCTTC.

The chain uses TRBV15 and TRBJ2-3; D gene unclear. The V gene's germline CDR1 is LNHNV and CDR2 YYDKDF (reference sequence). Trimming took 0 bases from V and 6 from J, leaving 4 bases between them. The CDR3 sequence is 12 residues long. This CDR3 is CATSREADTQYF. CDR3 nucleotide sequence: TGTGCCACCAGCAGAGAGGCTGATACGCAGTATTTT.

The chain employs TRBV7-6 and TRBJ2-7, with 10 bases identical to TRBD2. Germline CDR1 reads SGHVS; CDR2 reads FNYEAQ. The CDR3 loop spans 15 amino acids. With V trimmed by 0 bases and J by 6 bases, 5 bases remained unmatched. The CDR3, as DNA: TGTGCCAGCAGCTTAGCGATGGGACTAGCGAGCGAGCAGTACTTC. Protein: CASSLAMGLASEQYF.

For this clone: This sample includes further DNA sequences coding for the same CDR3. This chain links TRBV6-1 with TRBJ1-2; the match to TRBD1 covers 10 bases. CDR1 and CDR2 from the germline V gene are MNHNS and SASEGT. This CDR3 is built from 14 residues. The J segment lost 5 bases and the V segment lost 4 bases, leaving 4 bases of the junction unmatched. CDR3 DNA sequence: TGTGCCAGCAGTGTGACAGGGGGCGGTTATGGCTACACCTTC. Protein: CASSVTGGGYGYTF.

The chain recombines TRBV4-3 with TRBJ1-6; D is undetermined. Germline assignment: CDR1 LGHNA and CDR2 YSLEER. With 5 bases removed from V and 7 bases from J, the gap between germline ends came to 15 bases. The CDR3 consists of 15 residues. This chain's CDR3 is CASSTTASLNSPLHF. Written as DNA, the CDR3 is TGCGCCAGCAGCACGACTGCCTCCCTAAATTCACCCCTCCACTTT.

The V and J genes are TRBV2 and TRBJ2-2; 7 nucleotides line up with TRBD1. V lost 5 bases, J lost 5 bases, and 5 bases stayed unmatched. CDR1 SNHLY and CDR2 FYNNEI come from the germline V gene. The CDR3 is 14 amino acids. CDR3 DNA: TGTGCCAGCAGTCGGGGACAGAATACCGGGGAGCTGTTTTTT. This codes for CASSRGQNTGELFF.

The table lists this clone with a few counts. V usage is TRBV27 and J usage is TRBJ1-2; 7 bases map to TRBD1. With V trimmed by 6 bases and J by 7 bases, 23 bases remained unmatched. Per the germline V gene, CDR1 is MNHEY and CDR2 is SMNVEV (reference sequence). This CDR3 region has 18 residues. CDR3 residues: CASSLRQGHVLPVGGYTF. CDR3 coding DNA: TGTGCCAGCAGCCTTAGACAGGGCCATGTTCTTCCGGTTGGTGGCTACACCTTC.

This clone has just a few counts. This chain links TRBV30 with TRBJ1-1; tentative D call: TRBD1 (6 bases). CDR1 and CDR2 from the germline V gene are GTSNPN and SVGIG (reference sequence). The length of the CDR3 is 13 residues. The V end was cut by 2 bases, the J end by 2 bases, with 9 bases between. The CDR3 spells CAWSLDSNTEAFF. The CDR3 DNA is TGTGCCTGGAGTCTGGACAGTAACACTGAAGCTTTCTTT.

The genes are TRBV15 and TRBJ2-1; D perhaps matches TRBD1 (5 bases). V was cut by 1 base and J by 1 base, with 8 bases left in between. The CDR3 is 15 residues long. Germline CDR1 and CDR2: LNHNV and YYDKDF (reference sequence). The CDR3 spells CATSRGRQSYNEQFF. For the CDR3, the DNA is TGTGCCACCAGCAGAGGACGACAGTCCTACAATGAGCAGTTCTTC.